One T cell receptor (beta chain) is described in this entry. The antigen is not known. Single viable CD3+CD4+CD8-CD45RO+ cells were sorted as the memory CD4+ T cells. CD4+ T cells were isolated by positive magnetic selection. Under the authors' procedure: Out-of-frame sequences were removed, leaving 2,204,828 distinct TCRbeta sequences. The assay was immunoSEQ multiplex PCR, and TCRdb's table has in-frame clones only and misses some. That table supplies the V and J calls and clone size; D and trimming were determined from the DNA. Of roughly 53,000 clones detected, just over 75% appear once; the ten largest clones hold around 1.6%. This sample was taken from a study of memory CD4+ T cells and cytomegalovirus serostatus. Study as a whole: This sample comes from healthy Belgian adults, about 10 CMV seropositive, under 25 seronegative. Study-wide results and caveats: CMV serostatus prediction reached median AUC roughly 0.95, or 0.91 with US-trained model.

CDR3 size: 13 residues. CDR1 is SGHTA and CDR2 is FQGNSA in the germline V gene. Trimming pared 3 bases from V and 0 bases from J, leaving 5 bases between. Input material: memory CD4+ T cells from blood. The sequence was collected from an adult in good health and CMV-seronegative. V is TRBV7-2 and J is TRBJ2-5; D ambiguous. The CDR3 loop is CASSFGYQETQYF. The CDR3 nucleotides are TGTGCCAGCAGCTTCGGGTACCAAGAGACCCAGTACTTC. Together with reference TRBV7-2 and TRBJ2-5, the CDR3 gives the full variable domain: GAGVSQSPSNKVTEKGKDVELRCDPISGHTALYWYRQSLGQGLEFLIYFQGNSAPDKSGLPSDRFSAERTGGSVSTLTIQRTQQEDSAVYLCASSFGYQETQYFGPGTRLLVL.